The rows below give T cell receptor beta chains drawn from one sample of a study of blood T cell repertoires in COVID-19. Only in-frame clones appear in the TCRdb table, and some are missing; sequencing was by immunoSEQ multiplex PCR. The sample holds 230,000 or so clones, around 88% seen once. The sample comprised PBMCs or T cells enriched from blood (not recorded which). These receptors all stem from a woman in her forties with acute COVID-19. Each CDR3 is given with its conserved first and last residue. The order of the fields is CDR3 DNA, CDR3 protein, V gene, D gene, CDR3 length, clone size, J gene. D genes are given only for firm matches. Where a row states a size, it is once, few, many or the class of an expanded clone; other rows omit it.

CDR3nt: TGTGCCAGCAGCTTAGGACAGGGCTACTCCTACGAGCAGTACTTC; CDR3aa: CASSLGQGYSYEQYF; v_gene: TRBV7-2; d_gene: TRBD1; len: 15; abundance: NA; j_gene: TRBJ2-7
CDR3nt: TGTGCCAGCTCATTTCCAGGGATAGGGCAGCCCCAGCATTTT; CDR3aa: CASSFPGIGQPQHF; v_gene: TRBV18; d_gene: NA; len: 14; abundance: NA; j_gene: TRBJ1-5
CDR3nt: TGTGCCAGCAGTTACTTGGGGGCTAGCGGAGCGTACTCTGGGGCCAACGTCCTGACTTTC; CDR3aa: CASSYLGASGAYSGANVLTF; v_gene: TRBV6-2/TRBV6-3; d_gene: NA; len: 20; abundance: once; j_gene: TRBJ2-6
CDR3nt: TGTGCCAGTAGTAGGCTAGCGGGGGCCGCCCTATCCACAGATACGCAGTATTTT; CDR3aa: CASSRLAGAALSTDTQYF; v_gene: TRBV19; d_gene: TRBD2; len: 18; abundance: once; j_gene: TRBJ2-3
CDR3nt: TGTGCCAGCCGCCTAGCGGGGGCCAACACCGGGGAGCTGTTTTTT; CDR3aa: CASRLAGANTGELFF; v_gene: TRBV3-1/TRBV3-2; d_gene: TRBD2; len: 15; abundance: NA; j_gene: TRBJ2-2
CDR3nt: TGTGCCAGCAGTTTCAGGGTACAGGAAAAACTGTTTTTT; CDR3aa: CASSFRVQEKLFF; v_gene: TRBV27; d_gene: NA; len: 13; abundance: NA; j_gene: TRBJ1-4
CDR3nt: TGTGCCTGGAGTCGAGGGGGTATAGATGAGCAGTTCTTC; CDR3aa: CAWSRGGIDEQFF; v_gene: TRBV30; d_gene: NA; len: 13; abundance: NA; j_gene: TRBJ2-1
CDR3nt: TGCAGCGTTGAGGTACAGGGCGGTATCACTGAAGCTTTCTTT; CDR3aa: CSVEVQGGITEAFF; v_gene: TRBV29-1; d_gene: NA; len: 14; abundance: NA; j_gene: TRBJ1-1
CDR3nt: TGTGCCAGCAGCTTATATGGGGCTGGGGAAAAACTGTTTTTT; CDR3aa: CASSLYGAGEKLFF; v_gene: TRBV7-9; d_gene: NA; len: 14; abundance: NA; j_gene: TRBJ1-4
CDR3nt: TGTGCCAGCAGTTCCTTGGGGGGGCGTGGTAGCGGATACACCGGGGAGCTGTTTTTT; CDR3aa: CASSSLGGRGSGYTGELFF; v_gene: TRBV2; d_gene: NA; len: 19; abundance: NA; j_gene: TRBJ2-2
CDR3nt: TGTGCCAGTAGTCCGCTAGCGTACCAAGAGACCCAGTACTTC; CDR3aa: CASSPLAYQETQYF; v_gene: TRBV19; d_gene: NA; len: 14; abundance: NA; j_gene: TRBJ2-5
CDR3nt: TGTGCCAGCAGCTTAGCGGGAGTAGAGACCCAGTACTTC; CDR3aa: CASSLAGVETQYF; v_gene: TRBV5-5; d_gene: TRBD2; len: 13; abundance: NA; j_gene: TRBJ2-5
CDR3nt: TGTGCCACCAGCACACTAGAAGAAACAGATACGCAGTATTTT; CDR3aa: CATSTLEETDTQYF; v_gene: TRBV15; d_gene: NA; len: 14; abundance: NA; j_gene: TRBJ2-3
CDR3nt: TGTGCCAGCAGCCCCGGGGGGTCCGGGGAGCTGTTTTTT; CDR3aa: CASSPGGSGELFF; v_gene: TRBV9; d_gene: TRBD2; len: 13; abundance: NA; j_gene: TRBJ2-2
CDR3nt: TGTGCCAGTAGAGCTACAGAAAGCCACACTGAAGCTTTCTTT; CDR3aa: CASRATESHTEAFF; v_gene: TRBV19; d_gene: NA; len: 14; abundance: NA; j_gene: TRBJ1-1
CDR3nt: TGTGCCAGCAGCTTGGGGCAGGGATACTACAATGAGCAGTTCTTC; CDR3aa: CASSLGQGYYNEQFF; v_gene: TRBV7-2; d_gene: NA; len: 15; abundance: NA; j_gene: TRBJ2-1
CDR3nt: TGTGCCAGCCGGCCGCGGGGGGCTATGGGAACGCAGTATTTT; CDR3aa: CASRPRGAMGTQYF; v_gene: TRBV6-5; d_gene: TRBD2; len: 14; abundance: NA; j_gene: TRBJ2-3
CDR3nt: TGTGCCAGCAGCCCTCAGGGGGCGGTGAGCGGATCACCCCTCCACTTT; CDR3aa: CASSPQGAVSGSPLHF; v_gene: TRBV4-2; d_gene: TRBD1; len: 16; abundance: NA; j_gene: TRBJ1-6
CDR3nt: TGCGCCAGCAGCCAAGAGATGGGGCGCTGGCTGTTCTTC; CDR3aa: CASSQEMGRWLFF; v_gene: TRBV4-3; d_gene: NA; len: 13; abundance: NA; j_gene: TRBJ2-1
CDR3nt: TGTGCCAGCAGTTTGGGTCAGCGGACGCAGTATTTT; CDR3aa: CASSLGQRTQYF; v_gene: TRBV6-2/TRBV6-3; d_gene: NA; len: 12; abundance: NA; j_gene: TRBJ2-3
CDR3nt: TGTGCCAGTAGTCAACAGGGGGCTGGGGAAAAACTGTTTTTT; CDR3aa: CASSQQGAGEKLFF; v_gene: TRBV19; d_gene: TRBD1; len: 14; abundance: NA; j_gene: TRBJ1-4
CDR3nt: TGTGCCTGGAGTAGAAAACAGTCTTATCAGCCCCAGCATTTT; CDR3aa: CAWSRKQSYQPQHF; v_gene: TRBV30; d_gene: NA; len: 14; abundance: NA; j_gene: TRBJ1-5
CDR3nt: TGTGCCATCAGGGGACAGGGGGATAGCAATCAGCCCCAGCATTTT; CDR3aa: CAIRGQGDSNQPQHF; v_gene: TRBV10-3; d_gene: TRBD1; len: 15; abundance: NA; j_gene: TRBJ1-5
CDR3nt: TGTGCCAGCAGCTCACAGGCCACTAATGAAAAACTGTTTTTT; CDR3aa: CASSSQATNEKLFF; v_gene: TRBV7-6; d_gene: NA; len: 14; abundance: NA; j_gene: TRBJ1-4
CDR3nt: TGCGCCAGCAGCCAAGATCCACGGGGGACTGAAGCTTTCTTT; CDR3aa: CASSQDPRGTEAFF; v_gene: TRBV4-3; d_gene: NA; len: 14; abundance: NA; j_gene: TRBJ1-1
CDR3nt: TGTGCCAGCAGCTTACTCCCTAGCGGGGGGGCTAAAGATACGCAGTATTTT; CDR3aa: CASSLLPSGGAKDTQYF; v_gene: TRBV7-2; d_gene: TRBD2; len: 17; abundance: NA; j_gene: TRBJ2-3
CDR3nt: TGTGCCAGCAGCCAAGTGTCTTCGGGGTCTGGAAACACCATATATTTT; CDR3aa: CASSQVSSGSGNTIYF; v_gene: TRBV14; d_gene: NA; len: 16; abundance: NA; j_gene: TRBJ1-3
CDR3nt: TGTGCCAGCAGTTTATGGAGCGAGATGAACACCGGGGAGCTGTTTTTT; CDR3aa: CASSLWSEMNTGELFF; v_gene: TRBV27; d_gene: NA; len: 16; abundance: NA; j_gene: TRBJ2-2
CDR3nt: TGTGCCAGCAGCGTAGGGGGACTAGCGGGGGAGCAAGAGACCCAGTACTTC; CDR3aa: CASSVGGLAGEQETQYF; v_gene: TRBV9; d_gene: TRBD2; len: 17; abundance: NA; j_gene: TRBJ2-5
CDR3nt: TGCAGCCCGGGACTAGGCGAGACCCAGTACTTC; CDR3aa: CSPGLGETQYF; v_gene: TRBV20-1; d_gene: TRBD2; len: 11; abundance: NA; j_gene: TRBJ2-5
CDR3nt: TGTGCCAGTAGTGAGGTCCGGGACAGGGCCTCGCATTTT; CDR3aa: CASSEVRDRASHF; v_gene: TRBV19; d_gene: TRBD1; len: 13; abundance: NA; j_gene: TRBJ1-5
CDR3nt: TGCGCCAGCAGCTTATCCCCAACTAGCGGGAGCAAGAACTACAATGAGCAGTTCTTC; CDR3aa: CASSLSPTSGSKNYNEQFF; v_gene: TRBV5-1; d_gene: TRBD2; len: 19; abundance: NA; j_gene: TRBJ2-1
CDR3nt: TGCGCCAGCAGCCAAGCATGGAACACCGGGGAGCTGTTTTTT; CDR3aa: CASSQAWNTGELFF; v_gene: TRBV4-1; d_gene: NA; len: 14; abundance: NA; j_gene: TRBJ2-2
CDR3nt: TGTGCCAGCAGCCAAGATCGACAGGGGCGCACTGAAGCTTTCTTT; CDR3aa: CASSQDRQGRTEAFF; v_gene: TRBV4-2; d_gene: TRBD1; len: 15; abundance: NA; j_gene: TRBJ1-1
CDR3nt: TGTGCCAGTTCGGAAGGAGCTAGATATGGCTACACCTTC; CDR3aa: CASSEGARYGYTF; v_gene: TRBV12-3/TRBV12-4; d_gene: NA; len: 13; abundance: NA; j_gene: TRBJ1-2
CDR3nt: TGTGCCAGCAGCTTAAGTCAGGGAACAGATACGCAGTATTTT; CDR3aa: CASSLSQGTDTQYF; v_gene: TRBV7-9; d_gene: NA; len: 14; abundance: NA; j_gene: TRBJ2-3
CDR3nt: TGTGCCAGCAGCAAGGACAGGGGGCGCTTTGTTTATACGCAGTATTTT; CDR3aa: CASSKDRGRFVYTQYF; v_gene: TRBV5-6; d_gene: TRBD1; len: 16; abundance: NA; j_gene: TRBJ2-3
CDR3nt: TGTGCCAGCAGCCAAGAGCAGGCTCAGCCCCAGCATTTT; CDR3aa: CASSQEQAQPQHF; v_gene: TRBV4-2; d_gene: NA; len: 13; abundance: NA; j_gene: TRBJ1-5
CDR3nt: TGTGCCACCATGCCTAGCGGTACCGGGGAGCTGTTTTTT; CDR3aa: CATMPSGTGELFF; v_gene: TRBV24-1; d_gene: TRBD2; len: 13; abundance: NA; j_gene: TRBJ2-2
CDR3nt: TGTGCCTCCCGTGAGGGGGCGCAGGCTTTCTTT; CDR3aa: CASREGAQAFF; v_gene: TRBV2; d_gene: TRBD1; len: 11; abundance: NA; j_gene: TRBJ1-1
CDR3nt: TGCAGCGTTGTCCCGGGGACAGTGACCGGGGAGCTGTTTTTT; CDR3aa: CSVVPGTVTGELFF; v_gene: TRBV29-1; d_gene: TRBD1; len: 14; abundance: NA; j_gene: TRBJ2-2
CDR3nt: TGTGCCAGCAGTTACACAGGGGGCTCAGGTGATCAGCCCCAGCATTTT; CDR3aa: CASSYTGGSGDQPQHF; v_gene: TRBV6-2/TRBV6-3; d_gene: TRBD1; len: 16; abundance: once; j_gene: TRBJ1-5
CDR3nt: TGTGCCAGCACCGGGACTAGTGGGAACACCGGGGAGCTGTTTTTT; CDR3aa: CASTGTSGNTGELFF; v_gene: TRBV2; d_gene: TRBD2; len: 15; abundance: NA; j_gene: TRBJ2-2
CDR3nt: TGTGCCAGCAGCTGGGACCAGGGGGGCGGGGAGCTGTTTTTT; CDR3aa: CASSWDQGGGELFF; v_gene: TRBV7-2; d_gene: NA; len: 14; abundance: NA; j_gene: TRBJ2-2
CDR3nt: TGTGCCAGCAGCTTAGGGGGGGCCTATGGCTACACCTTC; CDR3aa: CASSLGGAYGYTF; v_gene: TRBV5-6; d_gene: NA; len: 13; abundance: few; j_gene: TRBJ1-2
CDR3nt: TGCGCCAGCAGCGGTATCCCAGGGAACACTGAAGCTTTCTTT; CDR3aa: CASSGIPGNTEAFF; v_gene: TRBV5-1; d_gene: NA; len: 14; abundance: NA; j_gene: TRBJ1-1
CDR3nt: TGTGCCAGCAGCCCCCTAGCGCTATCAGGGGAAAAACTGTTTTTT; CDR3aa: CASSPLALSGEKLFF; v_gene: TRBV28; d_gene: NA; len: 15; abundance: NA; j_gene: TRBJ1-4
CDR3nt: TGTGCTAGTGGAACTAACCGACCGGGACAGGGAAGCAATGAGCAGTTCTTC; CDR3aa: CASGTNRPGQGSNEQFF; v_gene: TRBV12-5; d_gene: TRBD1; len: 17; abundance: NA; j_gene: TRBJ2-1
CDR3nt: TGTGCCAGCAGTCCTTCTTTATACATCCGGGGCACAGATACGCAGTATTTT; CDR3aa: CASSPSLYIRGTDTQYF; v_gene: TRBV27; d_gene: NA; len: 17; abundance: NA; j_gene: TRBJ2-3
CDR3nt: TGTGCCAGCAGCTTACCCCAGGGGGCGCGTGGCTACACCTTC; CDR3aa: CASSLPQGARGYTF; v_gene: TRBV7-2; d_gene: TRBD1; len: 14; abundance: NA; j_gene: TRBJ1-2
CDR3nt: TGTGCCAGCAGTTTTATCCAGCCCCAGCATTTT; CDR3aa: CASSFIQPQHF; v_gene: TRBV12-3/TRBV12-4; d_gene: NA; len: 11; abundance: once; j_gene: TRBJ1-5
CDR3nt: TGTGCCAGCAGATTTGGGACAGGGTTTCTGAATGAGCAGTTCTTC; CDR3aa: CASRFGTGFLNEQFF; v_gene: TRBV7-9; d_gene: TRBD1; len: 15; abundance: NA; j_gene: TRBJ2-1
CDR3nt: TGTGCCACCAGTGACTGGACAGGGAACTATGGCTACACCTTC; CDR3aa: CATSDWTGNYGYTF; v_gene: TRBV24-1; d_gene: TRBD1; len: 14; abundance: NA; j_gene: TRBJ1-2
CDR3nt: TGTGCCTGGAGTGCAGGGTTGGACCAGCCCCAGCATTTT; CDR3aa: CAWSAGLDQPQHF; v_gene: TRBV30; d_gene: NA; len: 13; abundance: NA; j_gene: TRBJ1-5
CDR3nt: TGTGCCAGCAGCACAGGGGGTAATGAAAAACTGTTTTTT; CDR3aa: CASSTGGNEKLFF; v_gene: TRBV7-2; d_gene: TRBD1; len: 13; abundance: NA; j_gene: TRBJ1-4
CDR3nt: TGCGCCAGCAGCCAAGTAGGGGGTACTGAAGCTTTCTTT; CDR3aa: CASSQVGGTEAFF; v_gene: TRBV4-1; d_gene: NA; len: 13; abundance: NA; j_gene: TRBJ1-1
CDR3nt: TGCGCCAGCAGCTTGTTGACGACAAATTCACCCCTCCACTTT; CDR3aa: CASSLLTTNSPLHF; v_gene: TRBV5-1; d_gene: NA; len: 14; abundance: NA; j_gene: TRBJ1-6